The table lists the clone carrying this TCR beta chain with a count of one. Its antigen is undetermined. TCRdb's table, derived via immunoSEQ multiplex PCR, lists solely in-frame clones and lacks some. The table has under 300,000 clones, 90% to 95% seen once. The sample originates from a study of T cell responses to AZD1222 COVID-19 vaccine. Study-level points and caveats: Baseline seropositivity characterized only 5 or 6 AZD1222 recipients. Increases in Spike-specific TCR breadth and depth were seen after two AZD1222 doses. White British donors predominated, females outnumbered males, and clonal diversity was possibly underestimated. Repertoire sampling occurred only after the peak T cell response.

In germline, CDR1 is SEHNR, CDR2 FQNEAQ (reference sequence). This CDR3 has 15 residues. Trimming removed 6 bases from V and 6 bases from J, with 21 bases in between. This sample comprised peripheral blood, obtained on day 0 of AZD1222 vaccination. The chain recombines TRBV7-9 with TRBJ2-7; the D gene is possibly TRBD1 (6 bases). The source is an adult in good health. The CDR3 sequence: CASSSHLQGVGEQYF. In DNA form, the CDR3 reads TGTGCCAGCAGTTCTCACCTACAGGGAGTAGGCGAGCAGTACTTC.